This TCR beta chain was recorded in a study of OX40 agonist ivuxolimab in advanced cancers. Background on the study: An anti-OX40 (CD134) antibody with agonistic activity, ivuxolimab, was administered to patients. Study-wide results and caveats: CD8+ T cells showed, on average, more clonal expansion than CD4+ cells.

The germline CDR1 and CDR2 sequences are SGHRS and YFSETQ. With 1 base clipped from V and 5 bases from J, the junction kept 6 bases outside the gene matches. This CDR3 has 15 residues. Method: immunoSEQ multiplex PCR; TCRdb's copy keeps in-frame clones and lacks some. Of tens of thousands of clones in the sample, 80% to 95% were seen once. For this clone: Its specificity is unknown.

The material was CD4+ or CD8+ T cells sorted from blood, obtained in a trial of the OX40 agonist ivuxolimab. This chain uses TRBV5-1 with TRBJ2-5, with 9 bases identical to TRBD2. This receptor was taken from an adult with an advanced solid tumor such as melanoma, head and neck, liver or kidney cancer. CDR3 residues: CASSLFLAGYETQYF. DNA of the CDR3: TGCGCCAGCAGCTTGTTTCTAGCGGGATACGAGACCCAGTACTTC.